This TCR beta chain was captured in a study of Graves' ophthalmopathy and Graves' hyperthyroidism. Study results and limitations: The study's model predicted ophthalmopathy progression at approximately 71% sensitivity and approximately 78% specificity.

Germline CDR1 reads MNHNS; CDR2 reads SASEGT. Trimming removed 3 bases from V and 4 bases from J, with 16 bases in between. The CDR3 sequence is 16 residues long. With regard to this clonotype: Its antigen is unknown.

The authors amplified TCR beta CDR3 regions from RNA transcripts. First-round RT-PCR relied on HTBI primers, and a second-round multiplex PCR came next. TCRdb re-called the multiplex PCR reads through MiXCR, storing one row per CDR3 protein. The sample consists of fewer than 650,000 distinct CDR3 sequences, 22% of them appearing once. Material: peripheral blood. The source is a woman aged 18-29 years with stable Graves' hyperthyroidism. Some clones in this sample may be carry-over from other donors' samples. The chain joins TRBV6-1 to TRBJ1-5; D gene ambiguous. In nucleotides, the CDR3 is TGTGCCAGCAGTGATATAAAAGTTTTGTCAAATCAGCCCCAGCATTTT. This sequence encodes CASSDIKVLSNQPQHF.